The 21 T cell receptor beta chains in this list originate from one sample, sequenced in a study of T cell responses to AZD1222 COVID-19 vaccine. Here immunoSEQ multiplex PCR was the method, and the copy in TCRdb shows in-frame clones only, minus some. The table lists approximately 42,000 clones, more than 70% of them singletons. Sample: peripheral blood, taken 28 days after the second AZD1222 dose. These receptors came from an adult who received the AZD1222 COVID-19 vaccine.

This sequence joins TRBV25-1 and TRBJ1-6; 9 positions match TRBD1. Germline V gene lookup returns CDR1 MGHDK and CDR2 SYGVNS. The CDR3 contains 16 residues. The junction had 7 bases not matched to a gene; V was cut back by 3 bases and J by 7 bases. The CDR3 DNA reads TGTGCCAGCAGTGACCTACAGGGGGCCGGGAATTCACCCCTCCACTTT. This encodes CASSDLQGAGNSPLHF.

This clone has just one count. V is TRBV24-1 and J is TRBJ2-3; D tentatively fits TRBD1 or TRBD2 (5 bases each). The V end lost 6 bases, the J end lost 11 bases, and 20 bases lay between the germline ends. CDR3 length: 14 residues. Germline V gives CDR1 KGHDR, CDR2 SFDVKD. CDR3 loop: CATSTGAGENGQYF. The DNA for the CDR3 is TGTGCCACCAGTACCGGGGCCGGGGAAAATGGGCAGTATTTT.

The rearrangement joins TRBV12-5 to TRBJ1-2, with 7 nucleotides matching TRBD1. Germline V lookup: CDR1 LGHNT, CDR2 FRNRAP. The CDR3 loop spans 15 amino acids. V trimming: 0 bases; J trimming: 8 bases; junction bases outside the gene matches: 9. CDR3 DNA sequence: TGTGCTAGTGGTTTGGTGGAGGCGACAGGGCGAGGCTACACCTTC. Translating it yields CASGLVEATGRGYTF.

This clone has only one observation. V is TRBV5-4 and J is TRBJ2-1; 10 bases agree with TRBD2. The CDR3 has 15 amino acids. CDR1 and CDR2 (germline): SGHNT, YYREEE (reference sequence). The V gene end was trimmed by 4 bases and the J gene end by 7 bases; junction bases not matched to a gene: 8. CDR3 nucleotides: TGTGCCAGCAGCCCTAGCGGGAGCCTGAGAAATGAGCAGTTCTTC. This sequence encodes CASSPSGSLRNEQFF.

The CDR3 sequence: CASSLTQALPSHEQFF. The DNA for the CDR3 is TGTGCCAGCAGCTTAACCCAAGCACTCCCGTCCCATGAGCAGTTCTTC. The V call is TRBV7-3, the J call TRBJ2-1; D uncertain. Trimming pared 0 bases from V and 8 bases from J, leaving 17 bases between. Per the germline V gene, CDR1 is SGHTA and CDR2 is FQGTGA. The CDR3 runs to 16 residues. Drawing the rest from reference TRBV7-3 and TRBJ2-1, the complete variable domain is GAGVSQTPSNKVTEKGKYVELRCDPISGHTALYWYRQSLGQGPEFLIYFQGTGAADDSGLPNDRFFAVRPEGSVSTLKIQRTERGDSAVYLCASSLTQALPSHEQFFGPGTRLTVL.

This sequence joins TRBV7-9 and TRBJ1-1; weak D call: TRBD1 (5 bases). The CDR3 covers 13 residues. The V and J ends lost 5 bases and 9 bases respectively, with 16 bases between them. Germline CDR1 SEHNR, CDR2 FQNEAQ (reference sequence). The CDR3 sequence: CASSLRGRGKAFF. In DNA form, the CDR3 reads TGTGCCAGCAGCCTAAGGGGTAGGGGAAAAGCTTTCTTT.

This clone came up once. The chain combines TRBV7-9 with TRBJ2-2, with 7 bases identical to TRBD2. The CDR3 extends over 16 amino acids. Losses at the gene ends were 5 bases for V and 6 bases for J; bases not matched to a gene: 12. Germline values: CDR1 SEHNR, CDR2 FQNEAQ (reference sequence). The DNA for the CDR3 is TGTGCCAGCAGCCCGGGGACTACAGCCAGATCCGGGGAGCTGTTTTTT. Its translation is CASSPGTTARSGELFF. The variable domain in full, completed from reference TRBV7-9 and TRBJ2-2, reads DTGVSQNPRHKITKRGQNVTFRCDPISEHNRLYWYRQTLGQGPEFLTYFQNEAQLEKSRLLSDRFSAERPKGSFSTLEIQRTEQGDSAMYLCASSPGTTARSGELFFGEGSRLTVL.

This chain connects TRBV5-8 to TRBJ1-1; tentatively, D is TRBD1 (6 bases). Germline assignment: CDR1 SGHTS and CDR2 YDEGEE. This CDR3 has 15 residues. Trimming shortened V by 4 bases and J by 2 bases, and 15 bases separated the two germline ends. The CDR3 loop reads CASSPAGTINTEAFF. CDR3 coding DNA: TGTGCCAGCAGCCCTGCCGGGACAATTAACACTGAAGCTTTCTTT.

The chain combines TRBV27 with TRBJ1-6, with 7 bases matching TRBD1. V shed 5 bases, J shed 6 bases, and the junction held 4 bases outside the gene matches. Germline CDR1 reads MNHEY; CDR2 reads SMNVEV (reference sequence). The CDR3 is 14 amino acids. This chain's CDR3 is CASSTGTANSPLHF. As DNA, the CDR3 is TGTGCCAGCAGTACCGGGACAGCTAATTCACCCCTCCACTTT.

This chain uses TRBV7-9 with TRBJ1-1, with TRBD1 matching 8 bases. The CDR3 loop spans 15 amino acids. From germline, CDR1 is SEHNR and CDR2 FQNEAQ (reference sequence). V shed 5 bases, J shed 5 bases, and the junction held 10 bases outside the gene matches. As DNA, the CDR3 is TGTGCCAGCAGCCCGAGCGGACAGGGTGGGACTGAAGCTTTCTTT. It yields the protein CASSPSGQGGTEAFF.

This clone was detected a few times. V usage is TRBV7-9 and J usage is TRBJ2-7, with D possibly matching TRBD2 (6 bases). Germline V lookup: CDR1 SEHNR, CDR2 FQNEAQ (reference sequence). V was trimmed by 4 bases and J by 6 bases, leaving 16 bases between them. The length of the CDR3 is 14 residues. The CDR3 region has the DNA TGTGCCAGCAGCTCCTCTGCCCTAGCGACCGAGCAGTACTTC. Protein product: CASSSSALATEQYF.

The chain links TRBV12-3 or TRBV12-4 to TRBJ2-1, with D perhaps TRBD2 (5 bases). V was cut by 5 bases and J by 9 bases, with 14 bases left in between. This CDR3 has 13 amino acids. CDR3 sequence reads: CASSPPLVGEQFF. DNA for the CDR3: TGTGCCAGCAGTCCCCCACTAGTGGGTGAGCAGTTCTTC.

This clone occurred once. V usage is TRBV7-6 and J usage is TRBJ1-5; D is possibly TRBD1 (6 bases). Trimming removed 1 base at V and 3 bases at J, with 7 bases between. The length of the CDR3 is 14 residues. CDR1 SGHVS and CDR2 FNYEAQ come from the germline V gene. CDR3 in amino acids: CASSLGTDNQPQHF. Written as DNA, the CDR3 is TGTGCCAGCAGCTTAGGGACAGACAATCAGCCCCAGCATTTT.

This clone has more than one count but fewer than ten. V usage is TRBV5-4 and J usage is TRBJ2-2, with D perhaps matching TRBD1 or TRBD2 (6 bases each). Looked up from germline, CDR1 is SGHNT and CDR2 is YYREEE (reference sequence). The CDR3 contains 17 residues. V shed 0 bases and J shed 4 bases, with 16 bases lying between them. The DNA for the CDR3 is TGTGCCAGCAGCTTGGGAGGACAGCGGGCGGGCACCGGGGAGCTGTTTTTT. It encodes CASSLGGQRAGTGELFF.

A single count supports this clone. The J gene is TRBJ1-1, the V gene TRBV3-1 (or the pseudogene TRBV3-2); D might be TRBD1 (5 bases). The CDR3 loop spans 14 amino acids. Trimming pared 1 base from V and 5 bases from J, leaving 11 bases between. CDR1 and CDR2 (germline): LGHDT, YNNKEL (reference sequence). In nucleotides, the CDR3 is TGTGCCAGCAGCCAAGGGCAGGGTGGGACTGAAGCTTTCTTT. Protein product: CASSQGQGGTEAFF.

Here the CDR3 reads CSADREGGGYTF. Here the CDR3 DNA reads TGCAGCGCCGACAGGGAGGGGGGAGGCTACACCTTC. The V call is TRBV29-1, the J call TRBJ1-2; TRBD1 matches at 7 bases. Trimming at V came to 7 bases and at J to 8 bases, leaving 10 bases not matched to a gene. Germline loops: CDR1 SQVTM, CDR2 ANQGSEA. This CDR3 is built from 12 residues.

The chain is built from TRBV27 and TRBJ2-7; 9 bases map to TRBD1. V shed 4 bases and J 6 bases; nucleotides not matched to a gene: 10. CDR1 MNHEY and CDR2 SMNVEV come from the germline V gene (reference sequence). This CDR3 spans 15 amino acids. CDR3 bases: TGTGCCAGCAGTTCCGGTCCCGGGACAGGGTTCGAGCAGTACTTC. It is translated as CASSSGPGTGFEQYF.

This clone was recorded a few times. V usage is TRBV7-3 and J usage is TRBJ2-1; tentative D call: TRBD1 (6 bases). The CDR3 loop spans 15 amino acids. Germline V lookup: CDR1 SGHTA, CDR2 FQGTGA. Trimming took 5 bases from V and 0 from J, leaving 11 bases between them. The CDR3 region is CASSPQGSSYNEQFF. In DNA, the CDR3 is TGTGCCAGCAGCCCCCAGGGGAGCTCCTACAATGAGCAGTTCTTC.

This rearrangement joins TRBV3-1 (or the pseudogene TRBV3-2) to TRBJ2-3; D might be TRBD2 (5 bases). V gave up 2 bases and J gave up 6 bases, with 18 bases separating them. The CDR3 covers 16 residues. Germline values: CDR1 LGHDT, CDR2 YNNKEL (reference sequence). The CDR3 region is CASSQQSGTVVDTQYF. The CDR3 DNA reads as TGTGCCAGCAGCCAACAAAGCGGTACGGTGGTTGATACGCAGTATTTT.

The chain employs TRBV10-3 and TRBJ2-7; D tentatively reads TRBD1 or TRBD2 (5 bases each). The CDR3 totals 16 residues. Trimming pared 0 bases from V and 4 bases from J, leaving 16 bases between. Germline CDR1 reads ENHRY; CDR2 reads SYGVKD. The CDR3 bases are TGTGCCATCAGTGAGTCGGGAGTAACAGGCGGGTACGAGCAGTACTTC. As protein: CAISESGVTGGYEQYF.

CDR3 sequence reads: CASSPRGGWGQNIQYF. CDR3 in DNA: TGTGCCAGCAGCCCGAGAGGGGGGTGGGGGCAAAACATTCAGTACTTC. V usage is TRBV7-2 and J usage is TRBJ2-4, with D tentatively TRBD1 or TRBD2 (6 bases each). Germline lookup yields CDR1 SGHTA and CDR2 FQGNSA. The CDR3 contains 16 residues. V was shortened by 5 bases and J by 5 bases, with 19 bases between the two germline ends. The whole variable domain, remainder taken from reference TRBV7-2 and TRBJ2-4, is GAGVSQSPSNKVTEKGKDVELRCDPISGHTALYWYRQSLGQGLEFLIYFQGNSAPDKSGLPSDRFSAERTGGSVSTLTIQRTQQEDSAVYLCASSPRGGWGQNIQYFGAGTRLSVL.